The sequence of this T cell receptor beta chain was determined in a study of PD-1 blockade in classical Hodgkin lymphoma (dated by TCRdb to the early 2020s). In terms of the full investigation: A peripheral blood immune signature of response to PD-1 blockade in classical Hodgkin lymphoma was defined using TCR beta sequencing and CyTOF. Paper-wide results and their limitations: The study covered only a single clinical trial cohort, and the causes of the repertoire differences, possibly disease activity or prior therapy, were still not defined. Baseline TCR diversity was reported as lower in newly diagnosed patients than in healthy donors, and lower still in relapsed/refractory patients.

Interpreted using the paper, the time point label stands for: newly diagnosed, previously untreated cHL patient sample. A Miltenyi CD8+ T cell isolation kit was used for magnetic negative selection to purify CD8+ T cells from thawed PBMCs. To serve as a comparison group for the relapsed/refractory trial patients, PBMCs were sequenced from patients with newly diagnosed, previously untreated classical Hodgkin lymphoma. Peripheral blood was collected in 8 mL Vacutainer Cell Preparation Tubes, from which PBMCs were isolated by centrifugation and then cryopreserved. Purified CD4+ and CD8+ fractions were prepared only for cases where an additional PBMC sample was available. Magnetically labelled cells were removed on LS columns in a quadroMACS separator, and the flow-through was retained as the purified fraction. Genomic DNA was extracted with the Qiagen DNeasy kit from unsorted PBMCs and from negatively selected CD4+ and CD8+ fractions. TCR beta CDR3 regions were amplified by immunoSEQ multiplex PCR using primers annealing to V and J segments. A synthetic immune receptor repertoire was used to minimize amplification bias, and any residual bias was removed computationally once sequencing was done. Per the original workflow: Custom Python scripts were used to quantify repertoire diversity as the Shannon entropy index. Unsorted, CD4+ and CD8+ repertoires were examined separately, except in combined analyses, for which CD4+ and CD8+ sequences were merged in silico. Imported from immuneACCESS, the table was reduced by TCRdb to in-frame sequences with V and J called. These copies leave out some clones; in studies compared against another copy, an unresolved V gene accounts for under half, and the cause of the remainder is not known. The DNA gave D and trimming, while V, J and clone size come from that table. Present in this sample are some 5,400 clones, 86% of which were seen just once. The top ten hold around 20% of the sample.

Relative to germline, V is 4 bases shorter and J is 11 bases shorter, with 8 bases between their ends. CDR1 SNHLY and CDR2 FYNNEI were looked up in the germline V gene. There are 10 amino acids in the CDR3, from cysteine to phenylalanine inclusive. The sequence is cut down to CDR3 DNA, 30 bases in frame from base 1. As regards this clone: Which antigen it targets is not known. Base qualities are not provided; no much larger clone lies one nucleotide away.

The specimen was CD8+ T cells from blood. The rearrangement combines TRBV2 with TRBJ1-1, with no confident D gene call. The clonotype comes from a human donor with classical Hodgkin lymphoma. The CDR3 loop reads CASSVGTAFF. The nucleotide sequence is TGTGCCAGCAGTGTCGGAACGGCTTTCTTT.